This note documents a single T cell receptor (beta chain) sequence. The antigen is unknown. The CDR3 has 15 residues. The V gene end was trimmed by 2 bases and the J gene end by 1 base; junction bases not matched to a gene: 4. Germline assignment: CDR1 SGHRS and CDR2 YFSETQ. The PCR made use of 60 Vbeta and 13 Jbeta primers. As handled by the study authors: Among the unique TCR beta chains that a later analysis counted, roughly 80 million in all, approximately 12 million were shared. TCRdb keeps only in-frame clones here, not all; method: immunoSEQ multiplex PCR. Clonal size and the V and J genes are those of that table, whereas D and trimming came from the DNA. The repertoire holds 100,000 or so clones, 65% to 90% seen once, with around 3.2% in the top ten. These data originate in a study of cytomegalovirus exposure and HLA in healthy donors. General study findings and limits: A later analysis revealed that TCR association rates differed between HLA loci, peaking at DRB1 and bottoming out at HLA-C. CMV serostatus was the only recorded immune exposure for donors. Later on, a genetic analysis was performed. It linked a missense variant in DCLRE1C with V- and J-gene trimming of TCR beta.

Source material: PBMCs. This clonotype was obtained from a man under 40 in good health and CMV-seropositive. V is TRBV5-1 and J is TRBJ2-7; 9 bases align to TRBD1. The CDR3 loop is CASSFSGQGSYEQYF. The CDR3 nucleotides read TGCGCCAGCAGCTTCTCGGGACAGGGATCCTACGAGCAGTACTTC.